The 22 T cell receptor beta chains in this list originate from one sample, sequenced in a study of T cell changes during pregnancy in multiple sclerosis. Sequenced by immunoSEQ multiplex PCR; TCRdb stores in-frame clones only, minus some. The sample includes 40,000 or so clones, 85% to 90% of them seen just once. This specimen consisted of CD4+ T cells from peripheral blood mononuclear cells, obtained in the first trimester of pregnancy. Every receptor here comes from a female donor with multiple sclerosis, enrolled in a pregnancy study.

The rearrangement links TRBV5-1 to TRBJ2-1; the match to TRBD1 covers 8 bases. Germline V lookup: CDR1 SGHRS, CDR2 YFSETQ. This CDR3 comprises 16 residues. J lost 2 bases, V lost 5 bases, and 9 bases had no gene match. The CDR3 sequence is CASRTGAASAYNEQFF. In DNA form, the CDR3 reads TGCGCCAGCAGGACAGGGGCGGCTTCCGCCTACAATGAGCAGTTCTTC.

This clone was found once. This chain connects TRBV2 to TRBJ2-3, with 7 bases lining up with TRBD1. CDR1 and CDR2 from the germline V gene are SNHLY and FYNNEI. The CDR3 consists of 15 residues. V lost 7 bases, J lost 2 bases, and 9 bases stayed unmatched. CDR3 nucleotides: TGTGCCAGCAACCAACAGGGGCGAACCACAGATACGCAGTATTTT. The encoded protein is CASNQQGRTTDTQYF.

This clone was counted once. V and J are TRBV2 and TRBJ2-2; D unresolved. The CDR3 runs 16 residues. CDR1 is SNHLY and CDR2 is FYNNEI in the germline V gene. Trimming took 2 bases from V and 1 from J, leaving 11 bases between them. CDR3 amino acids: CASSEFSSLNTGELFF. CDR3 nucleotides: TGTGCCAGCAGTGAATTTAGTTCCCTGAACACCGGGGAGCTGTTTTTT.

CDR3 loop: CASSWERLAGDIDTQYF. For the CDR3, the DNA is TGTGCCAGCAGCTGGGAACGACTAGCGGGAGACATAGATACGCAGTATTTT. This chain joins TRBV5-6 and TRBJ2-3; 12 nucleotides agree with TRBD2. Unmatched junction bases numbered 10, after V lost 3 bases and J lost 5 bases. The CDR3 covers 17 residues. Per the germline V gene, CDR1 is SGHDT and CDR2 is YYEEEE.

The CDR3 coding sequence is TGTGCCAGCAGTTACAACAGGGGACAAGAGACCCAGTACTTC. Translation: CASSYNRGQETQYF. This chain uses TRBV6-5 with TRBJ2-5, with 7 bases identical to TRBD1. Germline CDR1 reads MNHEY; CDR2 reads SVGAGI. The CDR3 extends over 14 amino acids. The V segment lost 2 bases and the J segment 2 bases; nucleotides outside the gene matches: 2.

This clone came up once. CDR3 nucleotide sequence: TGTGCCAGCAGCCTTCCCGGGACAGGCAATTCACCCCTCCACTTT. Residues: CASSLPGTGNSPLHF. The chain joins TRBV7-2 to TRBJ1-6, with TRBD1 identical over 8 bases. The CDR3 runs 15 residues. The V gene end was trimmed by 5 bases and the J gene end by 7 bases; junction bases not matched to a gene: 7. In germline, CDR1 is SGHTA, CDR2 FQGNSA.

The chain combines TRBV28 with TRBJ1-2; TRBD1 agrees at 7 bases. The length of the CDR3 is 16 residues. CDR1 and CDR2 (germline): MDHEN, SYDVKM. After removal of 5 bases from V and 3 bases from J, the junction contained 12 bases not matched to a gene. CDR3 protein: CASSAQLPGTDYGYTF. The CDR3 coding sequence is TGTGCCAGCAGTGCCCAGCTTCCCGGGACAGACTATGGCTACACCTTC.

Comment on this clone: Other DNA sequences of this sample code for an identical CDR3. The rearrangement uses TRBV7-2 and TRBJ1-5; weak D call: TRBD1 (6 bases). The CDR3 runs 13 residues. Germline CDR1 is SGHTA and CDR2 is FQGNSA. V gave up 4 bases and J gave up 2 bases, with 6 bases separating them. CDR3 nucleotide sequence: TGTGCCAGCAGCTACAGGGGCAATCAGCCCCAGCATTTT. It encodes CASSYRGNQPQHF. Using reference TRBV7-2 and TRBJ1-5 for the parts outside the CDR3, the full variable domain is GAGVSQSPSNKVTEKGKDVELRCDPISGHTALYWYRQSLGQGLEFLIYFQGNSAPDKSGLPSDRFSAERTGGSVSTLTIQRTQQEDSAVYLCASSYRGNQPQHFGDGTRLSIL.

V and J are TRBV28 and TRBJ2-7, with 9 nucleotides matching TRBD2. J lost 3 bases, V lost 5 bases, and 8 bases had no gene match. Germline CDR1 and CDR2: MDHEN and SYDVKM. The CDR3 is made up of 15 amino acids. The chain's CDR3 is CASSASSGTYYEQYF. As DNA, the CDR3 is TGTGCCAGCAGTGCGTCTAGCGGGACCTACTACGAGCAGTACTTC.

V gene TRBV19 combines with J gene TRBJ1-5; D is ambiguous. Trimming took off 10 bases at V and 2 bases at J, with 9 bases between the two ends. Germline CDR1 LNHDA, CDR2 SQIVND (reference sequence). The CDR3 consists of 12 residues. CDR3 bases: TGTGCCACGGGTCTGGGCAATCAGCCCCAGCATTTT. This gives the protein CATGLGNQPQHF.

This chain links TRBV5-6 with TRBJ1-1; perhaps TRBD1 as D (6 bases). The germline gives CDR1 SGHDT, CDR2 YYEEEE. This CDR3 has 16 residues. V dropped 0 bases and J dropped 4 bases, with 16 bases sitting between them. In DNA, the CDR3 is TGTGCCAGCAGCTTGGTGGGAGGGGGGGGTGGCACTGAAGCTTTCTTT. Encoded protein: CASSLVGGGGGTEAFF.

The chain links TRBV5-1 to TRBJ1-1; D possibly corresponds to TRBD1 (6 bases). Trimming removed 3 bases at V and 4 bases at J, with 13 bases between. This CDR3 is 14 amino acids long. CDR1 and CDR2 from the germline V gene are SGHRS and YFSETQ. This CDR3 is CASSSTLQGTEAFF. The CDR3 DNA is TGCGCCAGCAGCTCAACTCTACAGGGCACTGAAGCTTTCTTT.

V gene TRBV9 combines with J gene TRBJ1-1; D call uncertain. Per the germline V gene, CDR1 is SGDLS and CDR2 is YYNGEE. Trimming removed 3 bases from V and 9 bases from J, with 27 bases in between. The CDR3 spans 17 residues. The CDR3 bases are TGTGCCAGCAGCGCCCACGCAGAGGGCGCCTTATTTGCTCAAGCTTTCTTT. This translates into CASSAHAEGALFAQAFF.

V and J are TRBV25-1 and TRBJ1-4, with D possibly being TRBD1 (5 bases). Trimming removed 5 bases at V and 8 bases at J, with 15 bases between. This CDR3 is 14 amino acids long. The germline V gene has CDR1 MGHDK and CDR2 SYGVNS. The CDR3 bases are TGTGCCAGCAGTCGGCTGGGAAGGGGCGAAAAACTGTTTTTT. Translated: CASSRLGRGEKLFF.

The J gene is TRBJ2-2, the V gene TRBV6-5, with D unclear. This CDR3 comprises 13 residues. The V end lost 6 bases, the J end lost 7 bases, and 12 bases lay between the germline ends. The germline CDR1 and CDR2 sequences are MNHEY and SVGAGI. The CDR3 nucleotides are TGTGCCAGCAGACTTCACAGCAACGGGGAGCTGTTTTTT. Its protein is CASRLHSNGELFF.

The chain carries TRBV4-3 and TRBJ2-7, with TRBD2 matching 7 bases. The germline V gene has CDR1 LGHNA and CDR2 YSLEER. The CDR3 has 15 amino acids. Unmatched junction bases numbered 6, after V lost 3 bases and J lost 1 base. CDR3 nucleotide sequence: TGCGCCAGCAGCCATCACACTAGCGATTCCTACGAGCAGTACTTC. It translates to CASSHHTSDSYEQYF.

The V call is TRBV6-4, the J call TRBJ2-3, with 8 bases identical to TRBD2. The length of the CDR3 is 16 residues. Germline V lookup: CDR1 MRHNA, CDR2 SNTAGT. Germline trimming cut 0 bases from V and 3 bases from J; bases unmatched to any gene: 5. In nucleotides, the CDR3 is TGTGCCAGCAGTGACTCCCCCGGGAGGGGGACAGATACGCAGTATTTT. Translation gives CASSDSPGRGTDTQYF.

The chain combines TRBV23-1 with TRBJ2-7; the D gene is possibly TRBD1 (6 bases). TRBV23-1 is marked as an open reading frame, function uncertain. Trimming took 2 bases from V and 11 from J, leaving 10 bases between them. This CDR3 region has 11 residues. The CDR3 is CASSQRPGEYF. The CDR3 DNA sequence: TGCGCCAGCAGTCAAAGGCCAGGGGAGTACTTC.

The chain recombines TRBV7-8 with TRBJ1-5; D is unresolved. The CDR3 spans 14 residues. V gave up 2 bases and J gave up 4 bases, with 9 bases separating them. In germline, CDR1 is SGHVS, CDR2 FQNEAQ. The CDR3 here is CASSLIRANQPQHF. In DNA form, the CDR3 reads TGTGCCAGCAGCTTAATCAGAGCGAATCAGCCCCAGCATTTT.

The chain couples TRBV6-6 to TRBJ1-1; 7 bases align to TRBD1. Losses at the gene ends were 5 bases for V and 0 bases for J; bases not matched to a gene: 3. CDR3 length: 14 amino acids. The germline CDR1 and CDR2 sequences are MNHNY and SVGAGI (reference sequence). DNA for the CDR3: TGTGCCAGCAGTCCACAGGGGATGAACACTGAAGCTTTCTTT. This translates into CASSPQGMNTEAFF.

The chain recombines TRBV7-2 with TRBJ2-7, with 9 bases matching TRBD1. CDR1 SGHTA and CDR2 FQGNSA come from the germline V gene. V shed 4 bases and J 6 bases; nucleotides not matched to a gene: 7. The CDR3 is made up of 14 amino acids. Here the CDR3 reads CASSSGTGRVEQYF. The CDR3 region has the DNA TGTGCCAGCAGCTCCGGGACAGGGAGAGTCGAGCAGTACTTC.

V and J are TRBV6-4 and TRBJ2-3; a weak D match, TRBD2 (5 bases). Germline loops: CDR1 MRHNA, CDR2 SNTAGT. Between the trimmed V and J ends, which lost 0 bases and 3 bases, there was a span of 7 bases. The CDR3 loop spans 14 amino acids. CDR3 protein: CASSDSRVTDTQYF. The CDR3 DNA is TGTGCCAGCAGTGACTCGAGGGTGACAGATACGCAGTATTTT.